Listed below are T cell receptor beta chains from one sample, sequenced in a study of vaccination effects on CD4 cells after COVID-19. No antigen is known for these receptors. TCRdb keeps only in-frame clones here, not all; method: immunoSEQ multiplex PCR. The table includes 41,000 or so clones, roughly 70% detected once. The source was CD4+ T cells from PBMCs cultured with HCoV-OC43 spike peptides, collected before COVID-19 vaccination. These receptors came from a human donor who received a COVID-19 vaccine. CDR3s include the opening cysteine and the closing phenylalanine or tryptophan. Fields, in order: V gene, J gene, D gene, CDR3 protein. The D gene is left open where the match is weak.

TRBV19	TRBJ1-1	TRBD1	CATIMGGTGIAEAFF
TRBV7-2	TRBJ2-3	-	CASSLAGLGGGSTDTQYF
TRBV7-2	TRBJ2-5	-	CATRRGPGQETQYF
TRBV10-3	TRBJ1-1	-	CATFSTAEAFF
TRBV12-3/TRBV12-4	TRBJ1-1	-	CASSSRGLVPFF
TRBV19	TRBJ2-1	-	CASSIEAGFYNEQFF
TRBV6-5	TRBJ1-5	TRBD1	CASSVDRGNQPQHF
TRBV6-1	TRBJ2-7	TRBD1	CASSDQRQGDYEQYF
TRBV6-5	TRBJ2-7	-	CASSYSLSGPRSQYF
TRBV10-2	TRBJ2-1	-	CASGRNSYNEQFF
TRBV28	TRBJ2-3	-	CASSALAGRGTDTQYF
TRBV18	TRBJ1-2	-	CASSSAASSYGYTF
TRBV10-3	TRBJ2-4	-	CAISWESKNIQYF
TRBV9	TRBJ1-3	-	CASSVGDGNTIYF
TRBV19	TRBJ1-2	-	CASSKGQLNYGYTF
TRBV6-5	TRBJ2-3	-	CASSSGHLNTDTQYF
TRBV6-2/TRBV6-3	TRBJ1-2	TRBD1	CASSFQDRVRYTF
TRBV29-1	TRBJ1-2	-	CSVDRVGGFFGYTF
TRBV7-2	TRBJ2-2	-	CASSLRGGGYTGELFF
TRBV6-4	TRBJ2-1	TRBD2	CASSELAGDYNEQFF
TRBV4-2	TRBJ1-2	-	CASSQGHEGHGYTF